Listed below are T cell receptor beta chains from one sample, sequenced in a study of cytomegalovirus exposure and HLA in healthy donors. Libraries were prepared by immunoSEQ multiplex PCR; TCRdb keeps only in-frame clonotypes and omits some of them. The sample has under 200,000 clones, about three quarters seen once; the top ten hold 2% to 3%. The source material was PBMCs. These receptors came from a female donor in good health and CMV-seronegative. Both conserved end residues are part of each CDR3. Fields, in order: J gene, D gene, V gene, clone size, CDR3 DNA, CDR3 protein. The D gene is left open where the match is weak. Not all rows give a size; the values are once, few, many and, for expanded clones, a class.

TRBJ1-1	NA	TRBV29-1	NA	TGCAGCGTTGTATGGAGGGGACGGAACACTGAAGCTTTCTTT	CSVVWRGRNTEAFF
TRBJ1-1	NA	TRBV6-1	NA	TGTGCCAGCGGGGGGGACACTGAAGCTTTCTTT	CASGGDTEAFF
TRBJ2-3	TRBD1	TRBV6-1	NA	TGTGCCAGCAAGGTACAGGGGGCATCAGATACGCAGTATTTT	CASKVQGASDTQYF
TRBJ1-1	NA	TRBV9	NA	TGTGCCAGCAGCGGGGAGCTGAACACTGAAGCTTTCTTT	CASSGELNTEAFF
TRBJ1-2	TRBD1	TRBV19	NA	TGTGCCAGCTTCCTCGACAGGGCCTATGGCTACACCTTC	CASFLDRAYGYTF
TRBJ2-3	NA	TRBV5-6	NA	TGTGCCAGCAGCCCGAGTGGGCAGGGGGGAAATACGCAGTATTTT	CASSPSGQGGNTQYF
TRBJ2-7	TRBD1	TRBV18	NA	TGTGCCAGCTCCCCGGGACAGGGTGAAGGGGAGCAGTACTTC	CASSPGQGEGEQYF
TRBJ1-2	TRBD1	TRBV30	NA	TGTGCCTTCGGGACAGGGGCGGGGTATGGCTACACCTTC	CAFGTGAGYGYTF
TRBJ2-7	TRBD1	TRBV5-5	NA	TGTGCCAGCAGCTTCTGGACAGGGGGCTACGAGCAGTACTTC	CASSFWTGGYEQYF
TRBJ1-2	NA	TRBV27	NA	TGTGCCAGCAGTCTTGATGCGATGGATGGCTACACCTTC	CASSLDAMDGYTF
TRBJ2-5	NA	TRBV7-2	NA	TGTGCCAGCAGCTTAGCGGGCCTAAGGGAGACCCAGTACTTC	CASSLAGLRETQYF
TRBJ2-2	NA	TRBV6-5	NA	TGTGCCAGCAGTTACCCTCCGGACACTCCCGGGGAGCTGTTTTTT	CASSYPPDTPGELFF
TRBJ2-3	TRBD1	TRBV27	NA	TGTGCCAGCAGCTGGACAGGAACAGATACGCAGTATTTT	CASSWTGTDTQYF
TRBJ1-5	NA	TRBV15	NA	TGTGCCACCAGCCCGGGATCTAGCAATCAGCCCCAGCATTTT	CATSPGSSNQPQHF
TRBJ2-7	NA	TRBV6-5	NA	TGTGCCAGCAGTCTTGGGGCGAGCTCCTACGAGCAGTACTTC	CASSLGASSYEQYF
TRBJ1-1	TRBD1	TRBV2	NA	TGTGCCAGCAGTGCGGACAGGGGGGGCACTGAAGCTTTCTTT	CASSADRGGTEAFF
TRBJ2-5	TRBD2	TRBV30	NA	TGTGCCTGGAGTGAGCCGGGGGGACGTGGAGAGACCCAGTACTTC	CAWSEPGGRGETQYF
TRBJ1-2	TRBD1	TRBV19	NA	TGTGCCAGTAGTACCCCGGGACAGGGAGTATCCCATGGCTACACCTTC	CASSTPGQGVSHGYTF
TRBJ2-7	NA	TRBV6-5	NA	TGTGCCAGCAGTTACCGACAATCCTACGAGCAGTACTTC	CASSYRQSYEQYF
TRBJ1-1	NA	TRBV6-5	NA	TGTGCCAGCACCCCGAGGGTGGGTGAAGCTTTCTTT	CASTPRVGEAFF
TRBJ1-1	TRBD1	TRBV29-1	NA	TGCAGCGTGGACAGGGGCCCTGAAGCTTTCTTT	CSVDRGPEAFF
TRBJ2-5	TRBD2	TRBV30	NA	TGTGCCTGGTCAGAGAAGGGACTAGGGGCCCCAGAGACCCAGTACTTC	CAWSEKGLGAPETQYF
TRBJ1-2	NA	TRBV7-9	NA	TGTGCCAGCAGTTTAAGTACGGGCAGGACAAAGGGCGGCTACACCTTC	CASSLSTGRTKGGYTF
TRBJ2-7	NA	TRBV27	NA	TGTGCCAGCTCCCGACAGGCCGCCTACGAGCAGTACTTC	CASSRQAAYEQYF
TRBJ1-2	TRBD1	TRBV2	NA	TGTGCCAGCAGCCCCCCTGGGACAGGGGGGAGCTATGGCTACACCTTC	CASSPPGTGGSYGYTF
TRBJ1-3	TRBD1	TRBV4-2	NA	TGTGCCAGCAGCGCAGGACAGGTTCGCTCTACTGGAAACACCATATATTTT	CASSAGQVRSTGNTIYF
TRBJ2-7	NA	TRBV7-2	NA	TGTGCCAGCAGCACCGCGGCTTACGAGCAGTACTTC	CASSTAAYEQYF
TRBJ1-5	TRBD1	TRBV19	NA	TGTGCCAGTAGTCCTAACAAGGGGGCGCTCCTTAATCAGCCCCAGCATTTT	CASSPNKGALLNQPQHF
TRBJ2-5	NA	TRBV19	NA	TGTGCCAGTAGTATCGAGGACAGCAGATTTCAAGAGACCCAGTACTTC	CASSIEDSRFQETQYF
TRBJ2-5	TRBD2	TRBV7-2	few	TGTGCCAGCAGCTTAGGCTTAGTTAGCGGGAACCAAGAGACCCAGTACTTC	CASSLGLVSGNQETQYF
TRBJ2-3	NA	TRBV29-1	few	TGCAGCGTTGGAGGAAGCACAGATACGCAGTATTTT	CSVGGSTDTQYF
TRBJ2-2	NA	TRBV11-2	NA	TGTGCCAGCAGGTTTTCGGCAGGGAACACCGGGGAGCTGTTTTTT	CASRFSAGNTGELFF
TRBJ2-5	NA	TRBV4-1	NA	TGCGCCAGCAGCCAACCGGGGGAGACCCAGTACTTC	CASSQPGETQYF
TRBJ2-2	TRBD2	TRBV7-3	NA	TGTGCCAGCAGCTCCAACCAGCGGGGGGGCCCAGGGGAGCTGTTTTTT	CASSSNQRGGPGELFF
TRBJ2-5	TRBD2	TRBV7-2	few	TGTGCCAGCAGCTTACTGGGTAGGGCGGGAGTACAAGAGACCCAGTACTTC	CASSLLGRAGVQETQYF
TRBJ2-1	TRBD2	TRBV4-2	NA	TGTGCCAGCAGCCTCTCCGGGACTAGCGGGAGGTACAATGAGCAGTTCTTC	CASSLSGTSGRYNEQFF
TRBJ2-3	NA	TRBV27	NA	TGTGCCAGCAGTTTAGGACTTTCCGATACGCAGTATTTT	CASSLGLSDTQYF
TRBJ2-7	NA	TRBV11-2	NA	TGTGCCAGCAGCTTCGGGAGTCTTACCTACGAGCAGTACTTC	CASSFGSLTYEQYF
TRBJ1-5	TRBD1	TRBV6-4	NA	TGTGCCAGCAGTGAAACAGGGGGTGGTCAGCCCCAGCATTTT	CASSETGGGQPQHF
TRBJ2-3	NA	TRBV9	NA	TGTGCCAGCAGCGTAGGACAGGCTAGCACAGATACGCAGTATTTT	CASSVGQASTDTQYF
TRBJ2-1	TRBD2	TRBV19	NA	TGTGCCAGTAGTATAGCTTGGCGGGGGTCCTACAATGAGCAGTTCTTC	CASSIAWRGSYNEQFF
TRBJ2-7	TRBD1	TRBV6-5	NA	TGTGCCAGCAGTCAGGGACAGGGGGGCTCCTACGAGCAGTACTTC	CASSQGQGGSYEQYF
TRBJ1-1	NA	TRBV7-2	few	TGTGCCAGCAGCCCCGATAGGAGCAGGCGGGGCACTGAAGCTTTCTTT	CASSPDRSRRGTEAFF